This TCR beta chain was found in a study of control samples from healthy donors and cancer patients. Libraries were prepared by immunoSEQ multiplex PCR; TCRdb keeps only in-frame clonotypes and omits some of them. This table has about 100,000 clones, around 88% appearing once. Trimming cost V 3 bases and J 0 bases, with 24 bases left between them. Germline V CDR1 and CDR2: GTSNPN, SVGIG (reference sequence). The CDR3 spans 20 residues. This TCR came from a young man in good health. Sample: blood. This rearrangement joins TRBV30 to TRBJ2-6, with D possibly TRBD1 on 7 matching bases. CDR3 sequence (DNA): TGTGCCTGGAGGAACAGACAGGGAGGTTATCTCAACTCTGGGGCCAACGTCCTGACTTTC. This translates into CAWRNRQGGYLNSGANVLTF.